Listed here are 23 T cell receptor beta chains from one sample, sequenced in a study of T cells after posttransplantation cyclophosphamide. Assay: immunoSEQ multiplex PCR; the TCRdb copy retains only in-frame clones and omits some. The sample has around 13,000 clones, around four fifths seen once. Material for sequencing was memory CD4+ T cells sorted from PBMCs. These TCRs come from a man aged 45-60 years in good health, CMV-negative, and a related stem cell transplant donor.

This chain connects TRBV7-9 to TRBJ1-1; D is unclear. The germline V and J ends were trimmed by 2 bases and 1 base, with 5 bases remaining between them. Germline CDR1 and CDR2: SEHNR and FQNEAQ (reference sequence). The CDR3 covers 13 residues. CDR3 DNA sequence: TGTGCCAGCAGCTTATCCTGGAACACTGAAGCTTTCTTT. Its translation: CASSLSWNTEAFF.

Note on this clone: The same CDR3 can be traced to other DNA sequences in this sample. This rearrangement joins TRBV20-1 to TRBJ2-7; D unclear. The CDR3 is 10 residues long. Germline V gives CDR1 DFQATT, CDR2 SNEGSKA (reference sequence). V was pared by 6 bases and J by 4 bases, with 7 bases between. The CDR3 spells CSATGYEQYF. Here the CDR3 DNA reads TGCAGTGCGACTGGGTACGAGCAGTACTTC.

The CDR3 nucleotides are TGTGCCACCAGCAGAGATCGCCAGGCTAATGAAAAACTGTTTTTT. Its translation is CATSRDRQANEKLFF. V is TRBV15 and J is TRBJ1-4; D gene ambiguous. The germline V gene encodes CDR1 LNHNV and CDR2 YYDKDF (reference sequence). Trimming removed 0 bases at V and 3 bases at J, with 8 bases between. The CDR3 has 15 amino acids. Looking up the rest from reference TRBV15 and TRBJ1-4 gives the full variable domain: DAMVIQNPRYQVTQFGKPVTLSCSQTLNHNVMYWYQQKSSQAPKLLFHYYDKDFNNEADTPDNFQSRRPNTSFCFLDIRSPGLGDTAMYLCATSRDRQANEKLFFGSGTQLSVL.

The chain couples TRBV4-3 to TRBJ1-3, with D unresolved. The length of the CDR3 is 16 residues. The germline CDR1 and CDR2 sequences are LGHNA and YSLEER. V shed 4 bases and J shed 3 bases, with 16 bases lying between them. CDR3 DNA sequence: TGCGCCAGCAGCCCGGATGACAACCCCGTTGGAAACACCATATATTTT. Residues: CASSPDDNPVGNTIYF.

Points on this clone: Compared with germline, one end of the junction differs, possibly owing to a read error. V usage is TRBV7-7 and J usage is TRBJ2-3, with 7 bases identical to TRBD2. Germline-derived CDR1 and CDR2 are SSHAT and FNYEAQ (reference sequence). The CDR3 is 12 residues long. CDR3 residues: CASSPGGYTQYF. The CDR3 DNA reads TGTGCTAGCAGCCCCGGGGGGTATACGCAGTATTTT.

The chain joins TRBV7-8 to TRBJ1-4; D is undetermined. V lost 8 bases and J 7 bases, leaving 20 bases between the germline ends. The CDR3 sequence is 15 residues long. Germline values: CDR1 SGHVS, CDR2 FQNEAQ. CDR3 region: CASHSREGVGEKLFF. CDR3 nucleotides: TGTGCCAGCCACTCTCGGGAGGGAGTCGGTGAAAAACTGTTTTTT.

The CDR3 protein is CASSIDPPEGGQPQHF. The CDR3 nucleotides are TGTGCCAGTAGTATAGATCCCCCTGAAGGGGGTCAGCCCCAGCATTTT. V is TRBV19 and J is TRBJ1-5; a weak D match, TRBD1 (6 bases). Germline assignment: CDR1 LNHDA and CDR2 SQIVND (reference sequence). The CDR3 contains 16 residues. Trimming stripped 0 bases from V and 6 bases from J, with 15 bases between. The variable domain in full, with the rest retrieved from reference TRBV19 and TRBJ1-5, is DGGITQSPKYLFRKEGQNVTLSCEQNLNHDAMYWYRQDPGQGLRLIYYSQIVNDFQKGDIAEGYSVSREKKESFPLTVTSAQKNPTAFYLCASSIDPPEGGQPQHFGDGTRLSIL.

J is TRBJ2-1 and V is TRBV7-2, with 9 positions matching TRBD2. The ends lost 1 base at V and 11 bases at J; junction bases unmatched: 6. The CDR3 totals 14 residues. Germline assignment: CDR1 SGHTA and CDR2 FQGNSA. This chain's CDR3 is CASSLGLAGTKQFF. CDR3 DNA: TGTGCCAGCAGCTTAGGCCTAGCGGGGACAAAGCAGTTCTTC.

This chain connects TRBV19 to TRBJ2-1; tentatively, D is TRBD2 (5 bases). Looked up from germline, CDR1 is LNHDA and CDR2 is SQIVND (reference sequence). The CDR3 has 13 amino acids. V lost 8 bases and J 9 bases, leaving 17 bases between the germline ends. CDR3 in DNA: TGTGCCAGTTCTGATCTAGGGAGAGTTGAGCAGTTCTTC. Residues: CASSDLGRVEQFF.

This sequence joins TRBV6-1 and TRBJ2-3, with 9 nucleotides matching TRBD2. The germline gives CDR1 MNHNS, CDR2 SASEGT. The ends lost 2 bases at V and 4 bases at J; junction bases unmatched: 1. The length of the CDR3 is 14 residues. This CDR3 reads CASSELAGADTQYF. The CDR3 DNA sequence: TGTGCCAGCAGTGAATTAGCGGGAGCAGATACGCAGTATTTT.

The gene calls are TRBV4-1 and TRBJ1-3, with 8 nucleotides matching TRBD1. Germline CDR1 reads MGHRA; CDR2 reads YSYEKL. The CDR3 is 18 amino acids. Trimming took 1 base from V and 3 from J; bases not matched to a gene: 11. The CDR3 DNA sequence: TGCGCCAGCAGCCAAGGAGGTCGCGGCAGGGGGCTTGGAAACACCATATATTTT. Translation gives CASSQGGRGRGLGNTIYF.

This clone was counted only a few times. V usage is TRBV5-1 and J usage is TRBJ1-1; D not certain. This CDR3 contains 14 residues. Germline V lookup: CDR1 SGHRS, CDR2 YFSETQ. Trimming removed 3 bases from V and 1 base from J, with 10 bases in between. DNA for the CDR3: TGCGCCAGCAGCTCGAGACTCCAGAACACTGAAGCTTTCTTT. It encodes CASSSRLQNTEAFF.

This clone came up once. This chain joins TRBV7-9 and TRBJ2-2; TRBD1 aligns across 10 bases. The CDR3 is 16 residues long. With 4 bases clipped from V and 5 bases from J, the junction kept 7 bases outside the gene matches. Germline lookup yields CDR1 SEHNR and CDR2 FQNEAQ (reference sequence). The CDR3 DNA reads TGTGCCAGCAGCTCTCGACAGGGGGCAGGGACCGGGGAGCTGTTTTTT. Translated: CASSSRQGAGTGELFF.

The J gene is TRBJ2-2, the V gene TRBV6-4; D call uncertain. CDR3 length equals 15 residues. CDR1 MRHNA and CDR2 SNTAGT come from the germline V gene. The V and J ends lost 0 bases and 1 base respectively, with 6 bases between them. The CDR3 nucleotides are TGTGCCAGCAGTGACTCGAGTCAGAACACCGGGGAGCTGTTTTTT. Translating it yields CASSDSSQNTGELFF.

The genes are TRBV2 and TRBJ2-1, with 11 positions matching TRBD1. Germline V gene lookup returns CDR1 SNHLY and CDR2 FYNNEI. This CDR3 is 15 amino acids long. V was clipped by 4 bases and J by 7 bases; unmatched bases: 6. CDR3 coding DNA: TGTGCCAGCAGTGGCGGGACAGGGGGACGTAATGAGCAGTTCTTC. It yields the protein CASSGGTGGRNEQFF.

This clone has just one count. The chain carries TRBV10-1 and TRBJ2-5; D unresolved. Deletions cut 3 bases from V and 5 bases from J, with 10 bases between. Germline V lookup: CDR1 WNHNN, CDR2 SYGVQD (reference sequence). CDR3 length: 13 amino acids. CDR3 DNA: TGCGCCAGCAGTGAAAAAGCGTTGGAGACCCAGTACTTC. Residues: CASSEKALETQYF.

The chain has TRBV9 and TRBJ2-1; tentatively, D is TRBD2 (6 bases). The length of the CDR3 is 15 residues. The germline V gene encodes CDR1 SGDLS and CDR2 YYNGEE. Trimming removed 0 bases at V and 3 bases at J, with 10 bases between. The CDR3: CASSVDGSYYNEQFF. The CDR3 DNA sequence: TGTGCCAGCAGCGTAGACGGGAGCTACTACAATGAGCAGTTCTTC.

J is TRBJ2-7 and V is TRBV7-2; the match to TRBD2 covers 8 bases. Losses at the gene ends were 1 base for V and 0 bases for J; bases not matched to a gene: 2. Germline loops: CDR1 SGHTA, CDR2 FQGNSA. This CDR3 contains 15 residues. The CDR3 is CASSLGGGSSYEQYF. The CDR3 DNA is TGTGCCAGCAGCTTAGGCGGGGGGTCCTCCTACGAGCAGTACTTC.

This clone came up once. The chain employs TRBV10-3 and TRBJ1-1, with D tentatively TRBD1 (5 bases). CDR1 ENHRY and CDR2 SYGVKD come from the germline V gene. The CDR3 has 13 residues. V was cut by 6 bases and J by 6 bases, with 14 bases left in between. CDR3: CAISEVLTAEAFF. CDR3 in DNA: TGTGCCATCAGCGAAGTCTTGACAGCTGAAGCTTTCTTT.

The V gene is TRBV18, the J gene TRBJ2-7, with D possibly matching TRBD1 (5 bases). Trimming removed 6 bases from V and 4 bases from J, with 19 bases in between. Per the germline V gene, CDR1 is KGHSH and CDR2 is LQKENI. The CDR3 has 15 amino acids. The CDR3 loop reads CASSPGSGRVYEQYF. In DNA, the CDR3 is TGTGCCAGCTCTCCTGGTAGTGGCAGGGTTTACGAGCAGTACTTC.

The chain uses TRBV5-1 and TRBJ2-2, with D possibly being TRBD2 (5 bases). This CDR3 contains 12 residues. Germline V gene lookup returns CDR1 SGHRS and CDR2 YFSETQ. Trimming took off 6 bases at V and 4 bases at J, with 7 bases between the two ends. CDR3 residues: CASMAGTGELFF. The CDR3, as DNA: TGCGCCAGCATGGCGGGCACCGGGGAGCTGTTTTTT.

This chain links TRBV19 with TRBJ1-2; D is uncertain. The CDR3 is 15 residues long. V lost 1 base and J lost 7, with 16 bases in between. Looked up from germline, CDR1 is LNHDA and CDR2 is SQIVND (reference sequence). The CDR3 reads CASSIGSGALSGYTF. The CDR3 nucleotides read TGTGCCAGTAGTATAGGAAGCGGTGCGCTGAGTGGCTACACCTTC.

V gene TRBV29-1 combines with J gene TRBJ2-3; tentative D call: TRBD1 (6 bases). The CDR3 runs to 16 residues. Trimming took off 0 bases at V and 1 base at J, with 14 bases between the two ends. Germline CDR1 is SQVTM and CDR2 is ANQGSEA. CDR3: CSVEDEGVLGTDTQYF. CDR3 in DNA: TGCAGCGTTGAAGATGAGGGGGTCTTAGGCACAGATACGCAGTATTTT.